One T cell receptor (beta chain) is described in this entry. Its antigen is not yet known. The sample holds no much larger clone one base away, and base qualities are not on file. As encoded in the germline V gene (reference sequence), CDR1 is SEHNR while CDR2 is FQNEAQ. Trimming removed 0 bases from V and 0 bases from J; the gene matches leave 7 bases unexplained. Including the terminal cysteine and phenylalanine, the CDR3 comprises 19 residues. The entry retains the CDR3 DNA only, 57 bases that are in frame from base 1. This sample is drawn from a study of cytomegalovirus exposure and HLA in healthy donors (dated by TCRdb to the late 2010s). Broadly, across the study: According to an earlier analysis of several hundred of the donors, 200 million or so T cells yielded roughly 100 million unique TCR beta sequences and more than 250 Gb of sequence data. The study was designed to test whether signatures of past pathogen exposure could be identified by cataloging public T cell receptors. Along with the approximately 600-subject first cohort, a separate validation cohort of over 90 different subjects was used. All discovery cohort repertoires had been generated using a single sequencing platform. Donor age, sex, ethnicity and CMV serostatus were collected together with the repertoire data. Typing coverage differed by locus: A, B, C, DRB1 and DQB1 were typed in roughly 629-640 donors, DQA1 in 522, DPA1 in some 600, and DPB1 in around 490. A handful of DR-DQ haplotypes were treated as single units for association and clustering because of strong linkage in the cohort. Rather than drawing on any new phenotypic data, the later analysis identified candidate immune exposures from TCR beta sequences and the way those sequences occurred across donors. In a later analysis, previously published TCR beta repertoires from several hundred donors were re-analyzed and high-resolution HLA genotyping was added so that TCR occurrence patterns could be studied. To predict cytomegalovirus infection status, the study combined high-throughput TCR immunosequencing, statistical association of individual TCRs with disease status, and machine learning. The study used immunosequencing to profile the T cell repertoires of around 600 subjects and linked those repertoires to cytomegalovirus serostatus. Among 398 genotyped donors of the cohort, an average of approximately 200,000 unique TCR beta nucleotide sequences was sequenced per donor, of which approximately 18% were non-productive. Class I and class II HLA loci were covered by the typing at four-digit resolution. Of the roughly 400 genotyped donors, 65% to 90% were placed in the genetic ancestry cluster associated with self-reported Caucasian donors. An earlier analysis of some 500 of the donors used high-throughput TCR beta sequencing to judge whether each TCR beta V gene segment behaved as functional or pseudogenic. An early release that covered some 630 HLA-typed donors contained approximately 300 gigabases of sequencing data and tens of millions of unique TCR sequences. In a later genetic analysis, genome-wide SNP genotypes for about three fifths of the roughly 670 donors were used, and that subset was treated as a discovery cohort.

To prepare the library, the immunoSEQ multiplex PCR assay was applied. The multiplex PCR relied on a mix of 60 forward primers for TCR Vbeta segments and 13 reverse primers for TCR Jbeta segments. A multiplex PCR assay on genomic DNA amplified the CDR3 region of rearranged TCR beta genes. The amplified TCR beta libraries were sequenced on the Illumina HiSeq System as 87-base-pair reads. In the authors' own workflow: A later analysis tallied 75 million to 95 million unique TCR beta chains across the approximately 670 repertoires, and about 12 million of those chains were shared by two or more donors. Raw reads were error-corrected and collapsed into unique sequences with a nearest-neighbor algorithm that merged closely related sequences to remove PCR and sequencing errors. CDR3 sequences were aligned to IMGT reference sequences to assign V, D and J gene segments. For a sequence to be retained, at least a six-nucleotide match to both a V gene segment and a J gene segment was required. Rearrangements were called productive when the CDR3 lacked stop codons and stayed in frame with V and J; all others were non-productive. CDR3 was defined by IMGT convention, running from the second conserved V-encoded cysteine to the conserved J-encoded phenylalanine. The earlier analysis of about 590 of the donors excluded sequences that lacked an unambiguous match to a single V gene segment. In an earlier analysis of more than 500 of the donors, a V segment was called functional when productive rearrangements were above 56.7%, and segregating when the standard deviation between donors exceeded 5%. To diagnose cytomegalovirus status from the catalog of TCR beta chain sequences, a statistical classification framework was built. A later analysis assigned V and J genes by comparing TCR nucleotide sequences with IMGT/GENE-DB human TR gene sequences. The TCRdist pipeline was used in a later analysis to assign CDR3 sequences and most-parsimonious VDJ recombination scenarios. A later analysis defined each TCR beta chain by its CDR3 amino acid sequence plus V-gene family, and excluded reads lacking a unique V-gene family. To address suspected cross-contamination and a sequencing artifact, a later analysis removed roughly 640 highly shared, low-generation-probability nucleotide sequences. In a later analysis, a clonal expansion index for each public chain was calculated from normalized within-repertoire ranks of inferred template counts. A later analysis computed generation probabilities with a VDJ recombination model fitted to out-of-frame rearrangements, and checked the results against IGoR. In a later analysis, TCR-TCR, TCR-HLA and TCR-CMV co-occurrence was scored with hypergeometric tests, and a repertoire-size bias correction was applied to TCR pairs. In a later analysis, false discovery rates were estimated by permuting HLA or CMV assignments 20 times. In a later analysis, co-occurring TCRs were grouped with DBSCAN, and TCRdist sequence similarity was added when clustering was performed within HLA-allele-positive subsets. For co-occurrence clustering, repertoires with fewer than 30,000 or more than 120,000 public chains were excluded, along with 4 to 6 repertoires with anomalous nucleotide sharing. TCRdb obtained this table from immuneACCESS and retained in-frame rearrangements with V and J assigned. These tables miss some clones; where compared with another copy, unresolved V genes account for less than half of the shortfall, and the remainder is unexplained. D and trimming come from the DNA, and the V and J calls and clone size come from that table. The sample profile shows about 100,000 clones; 75% to 80% of them were found once. 5.8% of the sample is taken by the ten largest.

Overall study results and their limits: Because HLA typing was unavailable for some donors at each locus, only the typed subset was used in association tests. CMV serostatus was the only immune exposure information available for the cohort. In a later analysis, the rate of TCR association differed among HLA loci, with DRB1 alleles having the most associated TCRs and HLA-C alleles having the fewest. Compared with the approximately 600-donor mean, donors in an Asian-associated ancestry cluster had fewer N-insertions in productive TCRs, according to a later genetic analysis. Cytomegalovirus status was reported to be diagnosed by the classifier with high specificity and sensitivity in both the original and validation cohorts. According to the authors, the approach could potentially be generalized to other disease states and immunological phenotypes. Roughly uniform sequencing depth across donors was assumed in presence/absence analyses, although this assumption may not hold. In a later genetic analysis, a missense DCLRE1C variant was associated with V-gene and J-gene trimming of TCR beta chains, and the association was replicated in an independent cohort. Some IMGT-functional V segments, including TRBV6-2 and TRBV6-3, could not be distinguished by the 87-base-pair reads and were therefore excluded. In the study, 150 to 200 TCR beta chains were listed as associated with cytomegalovirus. A few of the identified cytomegalovirus-associated TCR beta chains were confirmed in vitro to be specific for cytomegalovirus antigens. Across donors, most TCR sequences were observed very rarely, whereas some public TCRs were present in many individuals. In a later analysis, HLA-associated TCR beta chains were found to be more clonally expanded and to have lower generation probabilities than equally common non-associated chains. A further reported finding was that TCR beta sequences accurately predicted the HLA-A and HLA-B alleles for most subjects in the first cohort. When HLA alleles, especially DR and DQ, strongly co-occurred, TCR associations were difficult to assign to individual alleles. Several of the top co-occurrence clusters appeared to be linked to parvovirus B19, influenza, CMV and Epstein-Barr virus, according to a later analysis. The sequencing pipeline was judged likely to have produced a cluster of highly shared sequence variants as a technical artifact. In a later analysis, most CMV-associated TCR beta chains were found to appear HLA-restricted, with HLA associations seemingly driven largely by CMV exposure. A later analysis associated about 18,000 TCR beta sequences with specific HLA alleles at a false discovery rate of 0.05. Because counts were too low, about 17 rarely observed V segments, including chromosome 9 orphons, were excluded from the earlier analysis of roughly 580 of the donors. Linkage disequilibrium might explain the correlated functional status among segregating V segments, but an unknown experimental factor could not be excluded. This cohort had only TCR beta chains sequenced, and the lack of alpha or paired-chain data limited which features could be detected. In an earlier analysis of 587 of the donors, most TCR beta V segments appeared in productive rearrangements about 87% or about 30% of the time, broadly matching IMGT annotations.

In total, roughly 670 healthy bone marrow donors made up the cohort. At the time of sampling, every cohort member was nominally healthy, though immune exposures that went unrecorded were likely present. The donor was CMV seropositive and was included in the group of 289 seropositive cohort members. Each donor provided a peripheral blood sample, and peripheral blood mononuclear cells were used for TCR beta sequencing. Genomic DNA extraction from the blood cell samples was performed with the Qiagen DNeasy Blood Extraction Kit. Rearrangement joined TRBV7-9 to TRBJ2-6, and 8 junction bases match TRBD1. The receptor comes from a man in his sixties in good health and CMV-seropositive. Sample: PBMCs. At the DNA level, the sequence is TGTGCCAGCAGCTTAGCCGGGACAGGACCGACCTCTGGGGCCAACGTCCTGACTTTC. Its protein product is CASSLAGTGPTSGANVLTF.